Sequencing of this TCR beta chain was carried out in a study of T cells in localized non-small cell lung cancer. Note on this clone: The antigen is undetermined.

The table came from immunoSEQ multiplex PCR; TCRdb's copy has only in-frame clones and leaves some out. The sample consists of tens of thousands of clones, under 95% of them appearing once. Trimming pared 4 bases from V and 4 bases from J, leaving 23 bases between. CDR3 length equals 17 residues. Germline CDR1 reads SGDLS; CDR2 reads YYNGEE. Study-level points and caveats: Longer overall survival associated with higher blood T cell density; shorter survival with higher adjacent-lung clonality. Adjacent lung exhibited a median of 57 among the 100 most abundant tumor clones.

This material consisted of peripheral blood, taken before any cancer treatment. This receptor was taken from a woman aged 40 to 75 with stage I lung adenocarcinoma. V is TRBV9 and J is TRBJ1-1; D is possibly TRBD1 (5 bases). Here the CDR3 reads CASSPGGRGVYGTEAFF. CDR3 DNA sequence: TGTGCCAGCAGCCCGGGGGGGAGGGGTGTTTACGGCACTGAAGCTTTCTTT.